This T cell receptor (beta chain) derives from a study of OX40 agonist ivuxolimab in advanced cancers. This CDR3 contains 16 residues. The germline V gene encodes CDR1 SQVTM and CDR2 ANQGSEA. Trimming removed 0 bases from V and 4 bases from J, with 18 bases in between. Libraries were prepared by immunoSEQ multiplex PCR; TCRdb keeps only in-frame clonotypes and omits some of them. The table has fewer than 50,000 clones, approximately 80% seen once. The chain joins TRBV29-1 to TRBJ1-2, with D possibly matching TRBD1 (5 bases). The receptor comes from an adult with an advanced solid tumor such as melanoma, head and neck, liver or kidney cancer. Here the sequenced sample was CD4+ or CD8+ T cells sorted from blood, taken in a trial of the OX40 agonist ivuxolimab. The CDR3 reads CSVEEGGTARAYGYTF. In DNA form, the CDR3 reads TGCAGCGTTGAAGAAGGAGGGACCGCGAGGGCCTATGGCTACACCTTC.